This T cell receptor beta chain was sequenced during a study of PD-1 blockade in mismatch repair-deficient tumors. This table comes from immunoSEQ multiplex PCR, and its TCRdb copy is limited to in-frame clones, with some not included. The sample contains some 120,000 clones, around 83% of which appear only once. This CDR3 region has 15 residues. V lost 6 bases to trimming and J lost 5 bases; unmatched junction nucleotides: 9. The germline V gene encodes CDR1 LNHDA and CDR2 SQIVND (reference sequence). Sequenced here: peripheral blood, sampled 44 weeks after starting pembrolizumab. This clonotype was sampled from an adult with mismatch repair-deficient cancer. The chain employs TRBV19 and TRBJ2-1; 8 positions match TRBD1. CDR3 sequence: CASRKSGGRDNEQFF. DNA of the CDR3: TGTGCCAGTAGAAAATCAGGGGGCCGTGACAATGAGCAGTTCTTC.